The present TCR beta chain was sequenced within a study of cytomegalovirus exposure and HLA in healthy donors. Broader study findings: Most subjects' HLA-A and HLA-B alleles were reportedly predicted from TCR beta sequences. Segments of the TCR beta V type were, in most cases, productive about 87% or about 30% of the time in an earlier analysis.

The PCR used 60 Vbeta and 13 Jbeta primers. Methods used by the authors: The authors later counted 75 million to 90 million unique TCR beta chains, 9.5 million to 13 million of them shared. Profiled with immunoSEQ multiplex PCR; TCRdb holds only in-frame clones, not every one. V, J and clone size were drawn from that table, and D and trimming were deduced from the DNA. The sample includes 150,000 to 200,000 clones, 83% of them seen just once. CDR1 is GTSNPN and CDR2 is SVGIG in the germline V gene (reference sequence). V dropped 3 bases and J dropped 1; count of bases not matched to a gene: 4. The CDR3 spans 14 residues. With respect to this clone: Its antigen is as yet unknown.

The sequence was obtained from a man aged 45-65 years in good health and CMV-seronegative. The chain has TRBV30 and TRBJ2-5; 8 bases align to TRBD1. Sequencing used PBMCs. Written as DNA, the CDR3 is TGTGCCTGGAGGGACAGGGTAACCCAAGAGACCCAGTACTTC. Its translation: CAWRDRVTQETQYF.